This T cell receptor (beta chain) stems from a study of T cell responses to AZD1222 COVID-19 vaccine. For the study at large: Researchers grouped second doses given at about 4 or about 12 weeks into one pool.

With 2 bases removed from V and 1 base from J, the gap between germline ends came to 8 bases. The CDR3 is made up of 14 amino acids. The germline V gene encodes CDR1 SEHNR and CDR2 FQNEAQ (reference sequence). Assay used: immunoSEQ multiplex PCR; TCRdb lists only in-frame clones, some missing. The sample lists 150,000 to 160,000 clones, roughly nine tenths seen once, with approximately 1.8% in the top ten. The chain uses TRBV7-9 and TRBJ1-1; D remains unclear. This clonotype was obtained from an adult in good health. Source: peripheral blood, taken on day 0 of AZD1222 vaccination. CDR3 residues: CASSLIGQNTEAFF. The DNA of the CDR3 is TGTGCCAGCAGCTTAATCGGCCAGAACACTGAAGCTTTCTTT.